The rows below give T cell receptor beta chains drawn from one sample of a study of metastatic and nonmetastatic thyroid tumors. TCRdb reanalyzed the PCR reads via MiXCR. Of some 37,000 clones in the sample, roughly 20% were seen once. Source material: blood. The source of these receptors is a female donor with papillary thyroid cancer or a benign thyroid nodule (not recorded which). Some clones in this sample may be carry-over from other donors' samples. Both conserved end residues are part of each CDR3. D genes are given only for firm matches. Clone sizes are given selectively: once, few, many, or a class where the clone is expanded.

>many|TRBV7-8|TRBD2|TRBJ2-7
CASSSRTSGFPYEQYF
TGTGCCAGCAGCTCCAGGACTAGCGGGTTTCCCTACGAGCAGTACTTC
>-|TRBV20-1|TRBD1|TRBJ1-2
CSARDNLGRTGGFFNYGYTF
TGCAGTGCTAGAGATAATCTCGGGAGGACAGGGGGCTTTTTTAACTATGGCTACACCTTC
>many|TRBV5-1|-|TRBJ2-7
CASSLGGGLYEQYF
TGCGCCAGCAGCTTGGGCGGAGGCCTCTACGAGCAGTACTTC
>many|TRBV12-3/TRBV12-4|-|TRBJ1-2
CASSLVGEAGNYGYTF
TGTGCCAGCAGTTTAGTCGGAGAAGCGGGCAACTATGGCTACACCTTC
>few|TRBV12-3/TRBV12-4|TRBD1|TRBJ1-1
CASSTWTGVMSTEAFF
TGTGCCAGCAGTACCTGGACAGGGGTGATGAGCACTGAAGCTTTCTTT
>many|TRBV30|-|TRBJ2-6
CAWRTRNSGANVLTF
TGTGCCTGGAGGACTAGGAACTCTGGGGCCAACGTCCTGACTTTC
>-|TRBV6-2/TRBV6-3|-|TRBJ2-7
CASSLSTGPYEQYF
TGTGCCAGCAGCCTCTCGACAGGACCCTACGAGCAGTACTTC
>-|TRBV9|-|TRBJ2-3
CASSVGGGGTDTQYF
TGTGCCAGCAGCGTAGGGGGGGGCGGCACAGATACGCAGTATTTT
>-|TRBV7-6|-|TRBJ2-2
CASSLASGSGSNTGELFF
TGTGCCAGCAGCTTAGCGAGTGGGAGCGGATCGAACACCGGGGAGCTGTTTTTT
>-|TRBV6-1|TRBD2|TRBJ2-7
CASSKGTSWSIISYEQYF
TGTGCCAGCAGTAAAGGGACTAGCTGGAGTATCATCTCCTACGAGCAGTACTTC
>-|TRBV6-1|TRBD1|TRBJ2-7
CASSEALGTGQYEQYF
TGTGCCAGCAGTGAAGCGCTAGGGACAGGCCAGTACGAGCAGTACTTC
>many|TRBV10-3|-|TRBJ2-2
CAISEGLTEGTGELFF
TGTGCCATCAGTGAGGGCCTGACGGAGGGAACCGGGGAGCTGTTTTTT
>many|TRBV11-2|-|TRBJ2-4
CASSNLVSIQYF
TGTGCCAGCTCGAACCTTGTGTCCATTCAGTACTTC
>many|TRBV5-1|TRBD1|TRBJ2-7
CASSLGGQGRSYEQYF
TGCGCCAGCAGCTTGGGGGGACAGGGGAGGTCCTACGAGCAGTACTTC
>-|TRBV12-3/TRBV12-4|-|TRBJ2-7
CASSLFSGRGIYDQYF
TGTGCCAGCAGTTTATTTAGTGGGAGGGGGATATACGATCAGTACTTC
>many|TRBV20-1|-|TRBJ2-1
CSASNTGSNEQFF
TGCAGTGCTAGCAACACAGGGTCCAATGAGCAGTTCTTC
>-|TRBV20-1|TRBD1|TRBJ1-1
CSAESWARDREMAFF
TGCAGTGCTGAATCCTGGGCCCGGGACAGGGAAATGGCTTTCTTT
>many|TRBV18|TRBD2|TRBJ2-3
CASSPGLAGADTQYF
TGTGCCAGCTCACCGGGACTAGCGGGAGCAGATACGCAGTATTTT
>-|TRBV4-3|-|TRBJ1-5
CASSQSGDQPQHF
TGCGCCAGCAGCCAAAGTGGGGATCAGCCCCAGCATTTT
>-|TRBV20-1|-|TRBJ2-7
CSATKMETSSYEQYF
TGCAGTGCTACCAAAATGGAAACGAGCTCCTACGAGCAGTACTTC
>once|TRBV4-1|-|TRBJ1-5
CASSQVVQSSNQPQHF
TGCGCCAGCAGCCAAGTCGTCCAGTCTAGCAATCAGCCCCAGCATTTT
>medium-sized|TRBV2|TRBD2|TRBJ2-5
CASSGSGSGETQYF
TGTGCCAGCAGCGGGAGCGGGAGCGGTGAGACCCAGTACTTC
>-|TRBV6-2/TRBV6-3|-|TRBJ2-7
CASKGIDLSYEQYF
TGTGCCAGCAAGGGTATTGACTTGTCCTACGAGCAGTACTTC
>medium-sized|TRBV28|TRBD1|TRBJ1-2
CASRRQGLDGYTF
TGTGCCAGCAGACGACAGGGATTAGATGGCTACACCTTC
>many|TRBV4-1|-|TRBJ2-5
CASSQGGLAALRGETQYF
TGCGCCAGCAGCCAAGGGGGGCTAGCGGCCCTTCGGGGAGAGACCCAGTACTTC
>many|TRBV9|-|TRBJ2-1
CASSAAYRGIKQFF
TGTGCCAGCAGCGCAGCCTATCGGGGAATCAAGCAGTTCTTC
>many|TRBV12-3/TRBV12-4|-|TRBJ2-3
CASSPPGQLTDTQYF
TGTGCCAGCAGCCCTCCTGGACAGTTGACAGATACGCAGTATTTT
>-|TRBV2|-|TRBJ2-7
CASSFREISYEQYF
TGTGCCAGCAGCTTCCGGGAGATCTCCTACGAGCAGTACTTC
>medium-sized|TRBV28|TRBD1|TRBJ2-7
CASRRDRGLTYEQYF
TGTGCCAGCAGACGCGACAGGGGTCTGACCTACGAGCAGTACTTC
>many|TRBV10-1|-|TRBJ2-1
CASSTGTSDFYNEQFF
TGCGCCAGCAGTACCGGGACCTCAGATTTCTACAATGAGCAGTTCTTC
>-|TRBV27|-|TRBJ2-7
CASSLGGDEQYF
TGTGCCAGCAGTTTGGGGGGAGACGAGCAGTACTTC
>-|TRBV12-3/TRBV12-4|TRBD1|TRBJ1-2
CASSRGTGCIYGYTF
TGTGCCAGCAGCCGTGGGACAGGGTGCATCTATGGTTACACCTTC
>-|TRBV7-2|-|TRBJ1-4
CASSLGGATANEKLFF
TGTGCCAGCAGCTTAGGGGGGGCTACGGCTAATGAAAAACTGTTTTTT
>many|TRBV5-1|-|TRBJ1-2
CASSLIGTEYGYTF
TGCGCCAGCAGCTTGATTGGGACGGAATATGGCTACACCTTC
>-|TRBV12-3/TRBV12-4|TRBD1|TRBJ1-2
CASSWDRVNYGYTF
TGTGCCAGCAGTTGGGACAGAGTTAACTATGGCTACACCTTC
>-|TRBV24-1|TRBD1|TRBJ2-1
CATSDPGQGLGQFF
TGTGCCACCAGTGATCCCGGACAGGGATTAGGGCAGTTCTTC
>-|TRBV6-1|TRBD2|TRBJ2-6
CATRTSGLSGANVLTF
TGTGCCACCCGGACTAGCGGGCTCTCTGGGGCCAACGTCCTGACTTTC
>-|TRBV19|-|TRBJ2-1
CASSIPHYDIQYNEQFF
TGTGCCAGTAGTATCCCCCACTACGACATTCAGTACAATGAGCAGTTCTTC
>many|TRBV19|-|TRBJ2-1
CASSLTRTDEQFF
TGTGCCAGTAGTCTTACAAGGACCGATGAGCAGTTCTTC
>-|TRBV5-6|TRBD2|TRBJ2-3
CASSGLGAGEADTQYF
TGTGCCAGCAGCGGCCTAGGTGCGGGAGAGGCAGATACGCAGTATTTT
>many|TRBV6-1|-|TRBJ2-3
CASRAGGTDTQYF
TGTGCCAGCAGGGCGGGTGGCACAGATACGCAGTATTTT
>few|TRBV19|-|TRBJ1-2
CASSISARQGSGYTF
TGTGCCAGTAGTATCTCGGCGAGGCAGGGGTCTGGCTACACCTTC
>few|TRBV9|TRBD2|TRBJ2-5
CASSVEFGRGETQHF
TGTGCCAGCAGCGTAGAGTTCGGGCGGGGGGAGACCCAGCACTTC